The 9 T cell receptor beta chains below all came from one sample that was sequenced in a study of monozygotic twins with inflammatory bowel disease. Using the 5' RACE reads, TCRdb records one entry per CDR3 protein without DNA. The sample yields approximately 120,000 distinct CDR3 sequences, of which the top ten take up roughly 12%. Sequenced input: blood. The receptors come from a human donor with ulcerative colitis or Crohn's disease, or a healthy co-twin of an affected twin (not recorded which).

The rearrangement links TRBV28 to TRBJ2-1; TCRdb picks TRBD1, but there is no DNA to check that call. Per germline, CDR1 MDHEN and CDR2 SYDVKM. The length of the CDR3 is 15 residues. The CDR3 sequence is CASSRGGGSYNEQFF.

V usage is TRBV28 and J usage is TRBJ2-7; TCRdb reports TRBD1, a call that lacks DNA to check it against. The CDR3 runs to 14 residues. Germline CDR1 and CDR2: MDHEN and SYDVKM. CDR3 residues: CASSKDGGGYEQYF.

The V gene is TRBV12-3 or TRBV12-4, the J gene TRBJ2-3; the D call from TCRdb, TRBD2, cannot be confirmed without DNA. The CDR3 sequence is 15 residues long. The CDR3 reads CASSLRAGSTDTQYF.

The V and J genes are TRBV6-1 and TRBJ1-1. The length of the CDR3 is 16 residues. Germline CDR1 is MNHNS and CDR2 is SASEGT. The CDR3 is CASSPTRRVGNTEAFF.

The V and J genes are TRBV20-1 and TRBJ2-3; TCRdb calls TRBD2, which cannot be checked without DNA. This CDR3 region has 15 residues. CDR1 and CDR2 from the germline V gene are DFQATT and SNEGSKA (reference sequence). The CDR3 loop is CSARERAGAIDTQYF.

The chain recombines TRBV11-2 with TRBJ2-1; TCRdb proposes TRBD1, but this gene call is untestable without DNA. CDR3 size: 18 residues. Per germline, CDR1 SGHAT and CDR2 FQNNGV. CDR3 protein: CASSPGTGKRAAYNEQFF.

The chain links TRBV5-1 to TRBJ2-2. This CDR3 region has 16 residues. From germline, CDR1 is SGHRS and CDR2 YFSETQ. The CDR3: CASSLALIVYTGELFF.

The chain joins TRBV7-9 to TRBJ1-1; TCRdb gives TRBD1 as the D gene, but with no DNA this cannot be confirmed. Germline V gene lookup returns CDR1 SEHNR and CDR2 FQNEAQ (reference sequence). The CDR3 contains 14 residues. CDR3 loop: CASSYRQGRTEAFF.

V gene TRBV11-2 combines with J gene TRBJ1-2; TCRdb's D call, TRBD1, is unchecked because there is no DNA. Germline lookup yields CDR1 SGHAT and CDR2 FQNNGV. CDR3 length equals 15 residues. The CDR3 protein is CASSLDRGQNYGYTF. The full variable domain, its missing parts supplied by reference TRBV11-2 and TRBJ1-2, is EAGVAQSPRYKIIEKRQSVAFWCNPISGHATLYWYQQILGQGPKLLIQFQNNGVVDDSQLPKDRFSAERLKGVDSTLKIQPAKLEDSAVYLCASSLDRGQNYGYTFGSGTRLTVV.